This TCR beta chain was sequenced for a study of T cells in Graves' hyperthyroidism and ophthalmopathy. Study-wide context: It was at initial diagnosis, before any treatment, that peripheral blood was collected.

This clonotype was detected many times. The antigen is unknown. TCR beta CDR3 region amplification was performed from RNA transcripts. First-round RT-PCR with HTBI primers amplified the TCR CDR3 region. TCRdb recomputed calls from the multiplex PCR reads with MiXCR, one row per CDR3 protein. The sample holds 500,000 or so distinct CDR3 sequences; 16% are singletons and the top ten take roughly 29%. A NOSPECS grade of at least 4, a Clinical Activity Score of at least 3 and duration under 3 months were recorded in ophthalmopathy patients. Diagnosis relied on clinical symptoms, serum thyroxine and TRAb, thyroid ultrasound and orbital computed tomography. The CDR3 loop spans 16 amino acids. Germline loops: CDR1 SGHRS, CDR2 YFSETQ. Trimming stripped 0 bases from V and 2 bases from J, with 12 bases between. Study-wide results and caveats: A model of 13 V-J features distinguished ophthalmopathy from stable hyperthyroidism.

The sample comprised blood. The chain uses TRBV5-1 and TRBJ2-1; D not resolved. This clonotype originated in a woman in her twenties or thirties with Graves' ophthalmopathy. The CDR3 loop is CASSLEVGFAYNEQFF. CDR3 in DNA: TGCGCCAGCAGCTTGGAGGTCGGCTTTGCCTACAATGAGCAGTTCTTC. Full variable domain (missing parts from reference TRBV5-1 and TRBJ2-1): KAGVTQTPRYLIKTRGQQVTLSCSPISGHRSVSWYQQTPGQGLQFLFEYFSETQRNKGNFPGRFSGRQFSNSRSEMNVSTLELGDSALYLCASSLEVGFAYNEQFFGPGTRLTVL.